This note documents a single TCR beta chain sequence. Its antigen is not known. The entry originates in a study of early stage breast cancer tumors. Overall study context: Samples were sequenced at approximately 9.5-fold average coverage.

The CDR3 covers 14 residues. The germline V gene encodes CDR1 SNHLY and CDR2 FYNNEI. The V segment lost 5 bases and the J segment 8 bases; nucleotides outside the gene matches: 5. General observations from the study: Enriched TCRB sequences shared across patients were mostly commonly generated sequences.

Blood replicates held 0.5 ug DNA, tumor or normal breast roughly 1.5 ug, two each. Assay: immunoSEQ multiplex PCR; the TCRdb copy retains only in-frame clones and omits some. The profile shows tens of thousands of clones, around 90% of them singletons. The gene calls are TRBV2 and TRBJ1-4; the match to TRBD1 covers 10 bases. This receptor was taken from a person between 70 and 80 years old with breast cancer. Source material: blood. CDR3 sequence reads: CASSRDRGGEKLFF. CDR3 in DNA: TGTGCCAGCAGTAGGGACAGGGGAGGGGAAAAACTGTTTTTT. Combining the CDR3 with reference TRBV2 and TRBJ1-4 gives the whole variable domain EPEVTQTPSHQVTQMGQEVILRCVPISNHLYFYWYRQILGQKVEFLVSFYNNEISEKSEIFDDQFSVERPDGSNFTLKIRSTKLEDSAMYFCASSRDRGGEKLFFGSGTQLSVL.